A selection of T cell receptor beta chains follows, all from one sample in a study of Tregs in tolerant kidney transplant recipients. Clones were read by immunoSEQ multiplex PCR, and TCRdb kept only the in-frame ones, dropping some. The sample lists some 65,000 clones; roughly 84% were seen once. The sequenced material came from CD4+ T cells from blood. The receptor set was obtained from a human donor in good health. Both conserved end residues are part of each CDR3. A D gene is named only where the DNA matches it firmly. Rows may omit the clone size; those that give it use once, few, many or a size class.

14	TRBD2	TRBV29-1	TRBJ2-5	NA	TGCAGCGCTCGCTGGGCCCGGGGGGAAGAGACCCAGTACTTC	CSARWARGEETQYF
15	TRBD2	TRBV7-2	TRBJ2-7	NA	TGTGCCAGCAGCTTTAAGTCGCTAGCGGCCCACGAGCAGTACTTC	CASSFKSLAAHEQYF
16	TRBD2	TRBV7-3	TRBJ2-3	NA	TGTGCCAGCAGCTTCCAGGGAGGGCTGAGCACAGATACGCAGTATTTT	CASSFQGGLSTDTQYF
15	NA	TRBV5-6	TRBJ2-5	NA	TGTGCCAGCAGCTTAATTAACCACTTCGAAGAGACCCAGTACTTC	CASSLINHFEETQYF
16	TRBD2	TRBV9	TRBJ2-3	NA	TGTGCCAGCAGCGTGACTAGCGGTACAAGCACAGATACGCAGTATTTT	CASSVTSGTSTDTQYF
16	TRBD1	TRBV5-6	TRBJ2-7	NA	TGTGCCAGCAGCAAGGGGACAGGAGACGGGGGCTACGAGCAGTACTTC	CASSKGTGDGGYEQYF
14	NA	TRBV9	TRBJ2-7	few	TGTGCCAGCAGCGTATTTGGGAGCTCCTACGAGCAGTACTTC	CASSVFGSSYEQYF
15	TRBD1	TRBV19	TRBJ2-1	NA	TGTGCCAGTAGTCTCCGACAGGGGGGATACAATGAGCAGTTCTTC	CASSLRQGGYNEQFF
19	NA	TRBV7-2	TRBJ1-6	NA	TGTGCCAGCAGCTTATGGATAGGGGCGACCGGGACACCCGATTCACCCCTCCACTTT	CASSLWIGATGTPDSPLHF
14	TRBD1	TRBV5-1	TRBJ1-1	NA	TGCGCCAGCAGCCTGACAGGGGGGAACACTGAAGCTTTCTTT	CASSLTGGNTEAFF
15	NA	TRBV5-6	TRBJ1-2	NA	TGTGCCAGCAGCTTTCCAGGGTTTCTGGAATATGGCTACACCTTC	CASSFPGFLEYGYTF
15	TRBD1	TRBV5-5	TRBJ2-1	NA	TGTGCCAGCAGCTTGCAGGGGGCGACGTATAATGAGCAGTTCTTC	CASSLQGATYNEQFF
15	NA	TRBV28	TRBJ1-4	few	TGTGCCAGCAGTAGCCCCGGGACAACTAATGAAAAACTGTTTTTT	CASSSPGTTNEKLFF
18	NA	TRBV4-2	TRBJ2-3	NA	TGTGCCAGCAGCCAAGATGCGGCAGGGGCCCAGTTCACAGATACGCAGTATTTT	CASSQDAAGAQFTDTQYF
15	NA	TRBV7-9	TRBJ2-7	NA	TGTGCCAGCACCCCGTTGGGGGATGTTTCCTACGAGCAGTACTTC	CASTPLGDVSYEQYF
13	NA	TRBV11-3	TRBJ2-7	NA	TGTGCCAGCAGCTTAGGACAAAACGGGAAGCAGTACTTC	CASSLGQNGKQYF
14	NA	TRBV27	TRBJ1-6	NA	TGTGCCAGCAATGTACAGGGTCCCAATTCACCCCTCCACTTT	CASNVQGPNSPLHF
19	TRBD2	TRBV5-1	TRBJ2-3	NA	TGCGCCAGCAGCTTGGGCACCCTAGCGGGGGATTCAAGGGGCGATACGCAGTATTTT	CASSLGTLAGDSRGDTQYF
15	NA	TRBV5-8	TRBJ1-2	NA	TGTGCCAGCAGCTCTTGGGTCCAGGGAGCGGTTGGCTACACCTTC	CASSSWVQGAVGYTF
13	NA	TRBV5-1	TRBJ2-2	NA	TGCGCCAGCAGCTTGGGGGACCGCGGGGAGCTGTTTTTT	CASSLGDRGELFF
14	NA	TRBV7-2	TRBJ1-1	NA	TGTGCCAGCAGCTTAAGGACCGGAGAAAATGAAGCTTTCTTT	CASSLRTGENEAFF
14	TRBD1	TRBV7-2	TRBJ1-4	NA	TGTGCCAGCAGCTTAGACAGGGGTAGTGAAAAACTGTTTTTT	CASSLDRGSEKLFF
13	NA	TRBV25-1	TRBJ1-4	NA	TGTGCCAGCACGGGGGGGGGCAGTGAAAAACTGTTTTTT	CASTGGGSEKLFF
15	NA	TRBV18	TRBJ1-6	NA	TGTGCCAGCTCACCCCCACAGGGCGGGAATTCACCCCTCCACTTT	CASSPPQGGNSPLHF
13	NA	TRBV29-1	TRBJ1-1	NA	TGCAGCGTTGAATGGCCGGGGACCACTGAAGCTTTCTTT	CSVEWPGTTEAFF
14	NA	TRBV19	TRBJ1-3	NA	TGTGCCAGTAGTATTAGGGGACCTGGAAACACCATATATTTT	CASSIRGPGNTIYF
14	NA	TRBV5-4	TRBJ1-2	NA	TGTGCCAGCAGCTTGGCGGCGGGGGGCTATGGCTACACCTTC	CASSLAAGGYGYTF
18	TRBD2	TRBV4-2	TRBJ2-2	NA	TGTGCCAGCAGCCGGTACGGGACTAGCGGGACTAACACCGGGGAGCTGTTTTTT	CASSRYGTSGTNTGELFF
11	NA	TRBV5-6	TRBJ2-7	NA	TGTGCCAGCAGCTTTCTTAACGAGCAGTACTTC	CASSFLNEQYF
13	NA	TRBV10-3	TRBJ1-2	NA	TGTGCCATCAGTGGGGGTCTAGGAAGGGGCTACACCTTC	CAISGGLGRGYTF
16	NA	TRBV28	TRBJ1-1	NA	TGTGCCAGCAGTTCGAGGGGGTCAAGGGGGGTCACTGAAGCTTTCTTT	CASSSRGSRGVTEAFF
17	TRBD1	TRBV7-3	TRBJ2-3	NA	TGTGCCAGCAGCCTTCTCGGAAGACAGGGAACCACAGATACGCAGTATTTT	CASSLLGRQGTTDTQYF
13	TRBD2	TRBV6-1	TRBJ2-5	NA	TGTGCCAGCAGGCCAGCGGGGACAGAGACCCAGTACTTC	CASRPAGTETQYF
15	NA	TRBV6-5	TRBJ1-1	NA	TGTGCCAGCTCCCTTTTGGGGACCTCGAACACTGAAGCTTTCTTT	CASSLLGTSNTEAFF
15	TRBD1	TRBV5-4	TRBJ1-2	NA	TGTGCCAGCAGCTCGCACAGGGGGCTGCGCTATGGCTACACCTTC	CASSSHRGLRYGYTF
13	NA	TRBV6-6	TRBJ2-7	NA	TGTGCCAGCAGTTACTCATTCGGGAACGAGCAGTACTTC	CASSYSFGNEQYF
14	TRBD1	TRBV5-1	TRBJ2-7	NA	TGCGCCAGCAGCTTGGGGACAGGGTATTCCGAGCAGTACTTC	CASSLGTGYSEQYF